There are a few counts of the clone carrying this T cell receptor (beta chain). TCRdb re-called the 5' RACE reads through MiXCR, storing one row per CDR3 protein. The data show around 390,000 distinct CDR3 sequences, about 17% seen once. This sample was included in a study of T-cell memory formation after mild COVID-19. This receptor was obtained from a young man who had mild COVID-19 (a few samples of this study predate the infection). Cell type and time point are not known. The sample consisted of PBMCs or a T cell subset sorted from them (not recorded which).

CDR3 coding DNA: TGTGCCAGCAGCTTAGCCCCCACCCGTCCCGCTTTCTTT. Translating it yields CASSLAPTRPAFF. V usage is TRBV7-9 and J usage is TRBJ1-1, with unresolved D. Germline lookup yields CDR1 SEHNR and CDR2 FQNEAQ (reference sequence). The CDR3 is made up of 13 amino acids. The germline V and J ends were trimmed by 0 bases and 11 bases, with 13 bases remaining between them.